The 20 T cell receptor beta chains below come from one sample, sequenced in a study of blood T cells in healthy people across ages. The second PCR ran roughly 7 to 11 cycles with a sample-barcoded 5' primer and J-beta primers. One entry per CDR3 protein results from TCRdb running MiXCR on the 5' RACE reads. The sample carries about 780,000 distinct CDR3 sequences, 46% recorded once. The material sequenced was blood. These receptors all stem from an elderly man in good health.

This chain connects TRBV7-2 to TRBJ2-1; D is unresolved. CDR3 length: 11 amino acids. Germline CDR1 is SGHTA and CDR2 is FQGNSA. CDR3 sequence: CAASSYNEQFF. In DNA, the CDR3 is TGTGCGGCGAGCTCCTACAATGAGCAGTTCTTC.

The chain has TRBV12-3 or TRBV12-4 and TRBJ1-3; 12 nucleotides agree with TRBD1. The CDR3 sequence is 16 residues long. The V and J ends lost 7 bases and 3 bases, in that order; junction bases with no gene match: 7. The CDR3 nucleotides read TGTGCCAGCACCACCGGGACAGGGGGCTTTGGAAACACCATATATTTT. Amino acid sequence: CASTTGTGGFGNTIYF.

V gene TRBV6-2 or TRBV6-3 combines with J gene TRBJ2-1; TRBD2 matches at 12 bases. Looked up from germline, CDR1 is MNHEY and CDR2 is SVGEGT. The length of the CDR3 is 17 residues. J was trimmed by 7 bases and V by 0 bases; bases with no gene match: 7. The CDR3 is CASSYSPSGGVTNEQFF. CDR3 sequence (DNA): TGTGCCAGCAGTTACTCACCTAGCGGGGGGGTAACAAATGAGCAGTTCTTC.

The V call is TRBV5-1, the J call TRBJ2-1, with 10 bases fitting TRBD2. Germline assignment: CDR1 SGHRS and CDR2 YFSETQ. The CDR3 runs to 15 residues. Germline trimming cut 6 bases from V and 8 bases from J; bases unmatched to any gene: 11. DNA of the CDR3: TGCGCCAGCACCCGTGGGACTAGCGAATCCCATGAGCAGTTCTTC. This translates into CASTRGTSESHEQFF.

The genes are TRBV4-2 and TRBJ2-2; D may be TRBD1 or TRBD2 (5 bases each). The CDR3 has 16 amino acids. V was clipped by 4 bases and J by 0 bases, with 12 bases between them. Germline CDR1 is LGHNA and CDR2 is YNFKEQ. CDR3 sequence (DNA): TGTGCCAGCAGCCCAGACCGGGGCCCGAACACCGGGGAGCTGTTTTTT. It yields the protein CASSPDRGPNTGELFF.

The gene calls are TRBV3-1 and TRBJ2-5; tentatively, D is TRBD2 (6 bases). Germline-derived CDR1 and CDR2 are LGHDT and YNNKEL (reference sequence). With 3 bases removed from V and 2 bases from J, the gap between germline ends came to 16 bases. The length of the CDR3 is 16 residues. CDR3 in amino acids: CASSQIRLGRQETQYF. The CDR3 DNA reads as TGTGCCAGCAGCCAGATTAGACTAGGGAGGCAAGAGACCCAGTACTTC.

This clonotype was seen only a few times. V and J are TRBV3-1 and TRBJ2-5; D gene uncertain. TRBJ2-7 explains the end of the DNA better; the J call may be wrong. CDR1 is LGHDT, CDR2 YNNKEL, per germline (reference sequence). The CDR3 extends over 15 amino acids. The CDR3 loop is CASSQDGGFSYEQYF. The CDR3 coding sequence is TGTGCCAGCAGCCAAGACGGTGGATTCTCCTACGAGCAGTACTTC.

The rearrangement uses TRBV29-1 and TRBJ2-5; D is perhaps TRBD1 or TRBD2 (5 bases each). The germline gives CDR1 SQVTM, CDR2 ANQGSEA. V gave up 7 bases and J gave up 5 bases, with 20 bases separating them. CDR3 length: 14 amino acids. The CDR3 loop reads CSGQRVGTGETQYF. The CDR3 nucleotides are TGCAGCGGGCAGAGGGTAGGGACCGGGGAGACCCAGTACTTC.

V usage is TRBV14 and J usage is TRBJ1-6; 10 nucleotides match TRBD1. V lost 0 bases and J lost 10; bases outside the gene matches: 6. Germline loops: CDR1 SGHDN, CDR2 FVKESK. This CDR3 comprises 16 residues. DNA for the CDR3: TGTGCCAGCAGCCAAGATTTAGGGACAGGGGTGTCACCCCTCCACTTT. Protein product: CASSQDLGTGVSPLHF. Combining the CDR3 with reference TRBV14 and TRBJ1-6 gives the whole variable domain EAGVTQFPSHSVIEKGQTVTLRCDPISGHDNLYWYRRVMGKEIKFLLHFVKESKQDESGMPNNRFLAERTGGTYSTLKVQPAELEDSGVYFCASSQDLGTGVSPLHFGNGTRLTVT.

V usage is TRBV30 and J usage is TRBJ2-4; perhaps TRBD1 as D (5 bases). CDR3 length: 12 residues. CDR1 and CDR2 from the germline V gene are GTSNPN and SVGIG (reference sequence). V was shortened by 0 bases and J by 13 bases, with 13 bases between the two germline ends. CDR3 in DNA: TGTGCCTGGAGTGTAAGCCAGGGCGGACAGTACTTC. Amino acid sequence: CAWSVSQGGQYF.

The CDR3 loop is CSVERAGNEQFF. The CDR3 DNA is TGCAGCGTTGAGAGAGCGGGGAATGAGCAGTTCTTC. The V call is TRBV29-1, the J call TRBJ2-1, with 7 bases identical to TRBD2. Trimming removed 3 bases from V and 7 bases from J; junction bases left unmatched: 3. Germline CDR1 is SQVTM and CDR2 is ANQGSEA. This CDR3 is built from 12 residues.

J is TRBJ2-7 and V is TRBV28, with D possibly TRBD1 on 7 matching bases. CDR3 length equals 13 residues. V gave up 9 bases and J gave up 3 bases, with 15 bases separating them. Germline V gene lookup returns CDR1 MDHEN and CDR2 SYDVKM. The DNA of the CDR3 is TGTGCCAGTCAGGGGGACTCCTTCTACGAGCAGTACTTC. It encodes CASQGDSFYEQYF. Complete variable domain (other parts from reference TRBV28 and TRBJ2-7): DVKVTQSSRYLVKRTGEKVFLECVQDMDHENMFWYRQDPGLGLRLIYFSYDVKMKEKGDIPEGYSVSREKKERFSLILESASTNQTSMYLCASQGDSFYEQYFGPGTRLTVT.

Concerning this clonotype itself: One end of the junction varies from germline; a read error may be responsible. The chain carries TRBV20-1 and TRBJ2-1; 9 bases are shared with TRBD2. CDR1 DFQATT and CDR2 SNEGSKA come from the germline V gene (reference sequence). This CDR3 is 16 amino acids long. CDR3: CSVRDHLAGVGNEQFF. CDR3 sequence (DNA): TGCAGTGTTAGAGACCACTTAGCGGGAGTTGGAAATGAGCAGTTCTTC.

The V call is TRBV12-3 or TRBV12-4, the J call TRBJ2-7, with D possibly matching TRBD2 (7 bases). V dropped 6 bases and J dropped 2 bases, with 17 bases sitting between them. The CDR3 contains 15 residues. The CDR3 loop is CASRPGGGRTYEQYF. The CDR3 bases are TGTGCCAGCAGGCCGGGGGGCGGGAGAACCTACGAGCAGTACTTC.

In its sample, this clonotype was seen a few times. This chain uses TRBV20-1 with TRBJ2-1; TRBD2 matches at 10 bases. J gave up 7 bases and V 6 bases, and 9 bases lay outside the gene matches. Germline lookup yields CDR1 DFQATT and CDR2 SNEGSKA (reference sequence). CDR3 size: 14 residues. CDR3 sequence reads: CSAQSGRARNEQFF. DNA for the CDR3: TGCAGTGCCCAGAGCGGGAGGGCCCGGAATGAGCAGTTCTTC.

The V call is TRBV12-3 or TRBV12-4, the J call TRBJ1-6; D might be TRBD1 (6 bases). The V end lost 2 bases, the J end lost 8 bases, and 13 bases lay between the germline ends. This CDR3 has 15 residues. Here the CDR3 DNA reads TGTGCCAGCAGTTTAACAGGGTCCAGGGATTCACCCCTCCACTTT. It specifies CASSLTGSRDSPLHF.

The chain links TRBV20-1 to TRBJ2-1, with TRBD2 identical over 8 bases. Unmatched junction bases numbered 18, after V lost 8 bases and J lost 9 bases. There are 15 residues in the CDR3. CDR1 and CDR2 (germline): DFQATT, SNEGSKA (reference sequence). The CDR3 protein is CSYIIQREGRSEQFF. The CDR3 region has the DNA TGCAGTTACATCATCCAACGGGAGGGCCGATCTGAGCAGTTCTTC.

The CDR3 coding sequence is TGTGCCAGCAGCATGCACAGGAGGGTCAACGAGCAGTACTTC. Translation gives CASSMHRRVNEQYF. The V gene is TRBV7-2, the J gene TRBJ2-7, with D possibly being TRBD2 (6 bases). Germline V gene data show CDR1 as SGHTA and CDR2 as FQGNSA. The CDR3 loop spans 14 amino acids. V was shortened by 5 bases and J by 5 bases, with 16 bases between the two germline ends.

Notes on this clonotype: The junction does not match germline at one end; this may be a read error. The gene calls are TRBV7-3 and TRBJ2-1, with 7 nucleotides matching TRBD2. The germline CDR1 and CDR2 sequences are SGHTA and FQGTGA. This CDR3 contains 16 residues. The CDR3 protein is CASSLRWASGHKEQFF. The CDR3, as DNA: TGTGCCAGCAGCTTAAGATGGGCTAGCGGACACAAGGAGCAGTTCTTC.

This clonotype was recorded a few times. As DNA, the CDR3 is TGTGCCAGCAGCCGGACGGGAGGGGATACGCAGTATTTT. Residues: CASSRTGGDTQYF. This chain joins TRBV7-9 and TRBJ2-3; 8 bases match TRBD2. The V gene end was trimmed by 5 bases and the J gene end by 6 bases; junction bases not matched to a gene: 4. The CDR3 spans 13 residues. Germline CDR1 and CDR2: SEHNR and FQNEAQ (reference sequence).